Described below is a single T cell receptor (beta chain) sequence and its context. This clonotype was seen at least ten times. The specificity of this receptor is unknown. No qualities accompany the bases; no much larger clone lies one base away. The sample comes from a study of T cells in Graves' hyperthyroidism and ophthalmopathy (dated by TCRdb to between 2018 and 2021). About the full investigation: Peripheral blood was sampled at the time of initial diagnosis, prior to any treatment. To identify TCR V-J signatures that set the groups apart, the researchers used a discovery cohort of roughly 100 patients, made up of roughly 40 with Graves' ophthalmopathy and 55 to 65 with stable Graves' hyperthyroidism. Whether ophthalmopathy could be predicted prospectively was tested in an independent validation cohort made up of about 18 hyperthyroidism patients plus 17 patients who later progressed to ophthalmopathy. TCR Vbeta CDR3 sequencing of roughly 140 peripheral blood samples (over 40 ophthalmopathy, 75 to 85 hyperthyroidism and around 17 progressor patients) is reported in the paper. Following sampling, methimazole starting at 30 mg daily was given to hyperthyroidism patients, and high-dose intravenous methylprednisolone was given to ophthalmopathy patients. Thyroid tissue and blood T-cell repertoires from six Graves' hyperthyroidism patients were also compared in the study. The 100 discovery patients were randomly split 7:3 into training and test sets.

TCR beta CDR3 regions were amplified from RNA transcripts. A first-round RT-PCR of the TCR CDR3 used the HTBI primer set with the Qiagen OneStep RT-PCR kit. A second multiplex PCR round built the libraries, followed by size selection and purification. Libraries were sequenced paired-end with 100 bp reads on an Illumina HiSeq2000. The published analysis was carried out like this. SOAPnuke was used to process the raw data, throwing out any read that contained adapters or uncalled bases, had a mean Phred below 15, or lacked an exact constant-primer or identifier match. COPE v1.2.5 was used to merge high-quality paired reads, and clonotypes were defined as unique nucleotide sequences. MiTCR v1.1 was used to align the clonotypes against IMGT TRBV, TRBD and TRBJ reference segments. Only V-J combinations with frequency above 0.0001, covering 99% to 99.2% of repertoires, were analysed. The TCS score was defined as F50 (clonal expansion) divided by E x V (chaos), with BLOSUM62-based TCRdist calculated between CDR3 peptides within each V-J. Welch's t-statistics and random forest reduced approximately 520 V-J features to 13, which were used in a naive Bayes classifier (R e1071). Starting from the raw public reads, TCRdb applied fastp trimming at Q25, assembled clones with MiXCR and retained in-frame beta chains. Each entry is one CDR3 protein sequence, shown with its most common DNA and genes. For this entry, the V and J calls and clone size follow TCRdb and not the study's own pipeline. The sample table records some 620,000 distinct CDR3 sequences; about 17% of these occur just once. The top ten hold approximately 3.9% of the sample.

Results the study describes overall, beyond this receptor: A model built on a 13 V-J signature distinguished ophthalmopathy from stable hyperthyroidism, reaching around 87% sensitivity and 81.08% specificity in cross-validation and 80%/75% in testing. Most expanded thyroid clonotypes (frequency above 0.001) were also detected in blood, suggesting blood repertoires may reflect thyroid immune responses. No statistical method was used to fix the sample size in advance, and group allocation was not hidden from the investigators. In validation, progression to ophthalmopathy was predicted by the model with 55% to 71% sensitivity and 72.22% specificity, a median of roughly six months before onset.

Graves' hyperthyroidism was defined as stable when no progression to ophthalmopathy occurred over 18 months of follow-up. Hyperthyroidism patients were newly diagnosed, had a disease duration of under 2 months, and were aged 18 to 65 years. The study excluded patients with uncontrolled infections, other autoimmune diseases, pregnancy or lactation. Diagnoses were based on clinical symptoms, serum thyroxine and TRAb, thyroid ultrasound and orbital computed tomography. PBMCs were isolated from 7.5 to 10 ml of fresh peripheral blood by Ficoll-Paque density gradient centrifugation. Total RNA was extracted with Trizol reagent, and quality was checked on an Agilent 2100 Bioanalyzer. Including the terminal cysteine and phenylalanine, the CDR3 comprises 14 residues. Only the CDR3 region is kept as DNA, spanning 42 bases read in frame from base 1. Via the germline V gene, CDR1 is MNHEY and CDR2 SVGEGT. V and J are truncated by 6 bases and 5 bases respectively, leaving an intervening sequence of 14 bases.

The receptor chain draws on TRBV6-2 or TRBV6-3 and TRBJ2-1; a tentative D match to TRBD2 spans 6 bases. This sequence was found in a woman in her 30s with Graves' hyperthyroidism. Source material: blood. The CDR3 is CASSGLARDNEQFF. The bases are TGTGCCAGCAGCGGTCTAGCGAGAGACAATGAGCAGTTCTTC.